This entry lists 8 T cell receptor beta chains sequenced from one sample in a study of Ad26.COV2.S vaccination and SARS-CoV-2 variants. Treatment here: some 20 received Ad26.COV2.S at low or high dose, single or two shots; 5 received placebo; per-sample allocation not given. Sampling took place 63 days after the first vaccine or placebo injection. This table comes from immunoSEQ multiplex PCR, and its TCRdb copy is limited to in-frame clones, with some not included. Here the sample spans roughly 350,000 clones, about 88% being singletons. This material consisted of peripheral blood, taken in a trial of Ad26.COV2.S vaccine versus placebo. The receptors stem from a person between 18 and 65 years old who received the Ad26.COV2.S COVID-19 vaccine or a placebo.

This clone came up a few times. This rearrangement joins TRBV5-5 to TRBJ1-5, with a tentative D call TRBD1 (5 bases). Germline CDR1 is SGHKS and CDR2 is YYEKEE (reference sequence). Trimming left V 4 bases short and J 2 bases short, with 10 bases between. The CDR3 has 14 amino acids. The CDR3 region has the DNA TGTGCCAGCAGCCCGGGACGGGGCAATCAGCCCCAGCATTTT. Translating it yields CASSPGRGNQPQHF.

The rearrangement uses TRBV30 and TRBJ2-2; 7 bases fit TRBD1. This CDR3 region has 15 residues. V dropped 4 bases and J dropped 1; count of bases not matched to a gene: 6. The germline V gene encodes CDR1 GTSNPN and CDR2 SVGIG (reference sequence). The CDR3 loop reads CAWIRDRENTGELFF. In nucleotides, the CDR3 is TGTGCCTGGATCCGGGACAGAGAGAACACCGGGGAGCTGTTTTTT.

V gene TRBV3-1 (or the pseudogene TRBV3-2) combines with J gene TRBJ1-2, with a weak D call TRBD1 (6 bases). Germline V gene data show CDR1 as LGHDT and CDR2 as YNNKEL (reference sequence). CDR3 size: 15 residues. Trimming took 0 bases from V and 4 from J, leaving 12 bases between them. The CDR3 loop is CASSQDLTGAYGYTF. In DNA, the CDR3 is TGTGCCAGCAGCCAAGATTTGACAGGTGCCTATGGCTACACCTTC.

The V and J genes are TRBV12-3 or TRBV12-4 and TRBJ1-3, with no clear D. V lost 3 bases and J 4 bases, leaving 4 bases between the germline ends. The length of the CDR3 is 12 residues. This chain's CDR3 is CASSFGGNTIYF. The CDR3 bases are TGTGCCAGCAGTTTTGGCGGAAACACCATATATTTT.

The chain is built from TRBV7-3 and TRBJ1-2; 7 bases map to TRBD1. CDR3 length: 14 amino acids. Germline CDR1 SGHTA, CDR2 FQGTGA. V shed 3 bases and J 1 base; nucleotides not matched to a gene: 2. CDR3 in amino acids: CASSLTGFNYGYTF. CDR3 DNA sequence: TGTGCCAGCAGCTTGACAGGGTTTAACTATGGCTACACCTTC.

The CDR3 region is CASSGWGDSAYEQYF. CDR3 sequence (DNA): TGTGCCAGCAGCGGGTGGGGGGACTCTGCCTACGAGCAGTACTTC. The V gene is TRBV3-1 (or the pseudogene TRBV3-2), the J gene TRBJ2-7, with D tentatively TRBD2 (6 bases). V was shortened by 5 bases and J by 2 bases, with 16 bases between the two germline ends. Germline CDR1 and CDR2: LGHDT and YNNKEL (reference sequence). This CDR3 contains 15 residues.

The V call is TRBV3-1 (or the pseudogene TRBV3-2), the J call TRBJ1-2; D possibly corresponds to TRBD1 (6 bases). Trimming pared 0 bases from V and 7 bases from J, leaving 24 bases between. The CDR3 extends over 18 amino acids. Looked up from germline, CDR1 is LGHDT and CDR2 is YNNKEL (reference sequence). The CDR3 region is CASSQDPWTGGTRSGYTF. The CDR3 DNA reads TGTGCCAGCAGCCAAGACCCTTGGACGGGGGGGACACGGAGTGGCTACACCTTC.

V is TRBV21-1 and J is TRBJ2-3; the table gives TRBD1 as D, unverified against the DNA. TRBV21-1 represents a pseudogene. The CDR3 loop spans 16 amino acids. CDR3 nucleotide sequence: TGTGCCAGCAGCAAAGATCAGGACAGGGGAACAGATACGCAGTATTTT. Translating gives CASSKDQDRGTDTQYF.